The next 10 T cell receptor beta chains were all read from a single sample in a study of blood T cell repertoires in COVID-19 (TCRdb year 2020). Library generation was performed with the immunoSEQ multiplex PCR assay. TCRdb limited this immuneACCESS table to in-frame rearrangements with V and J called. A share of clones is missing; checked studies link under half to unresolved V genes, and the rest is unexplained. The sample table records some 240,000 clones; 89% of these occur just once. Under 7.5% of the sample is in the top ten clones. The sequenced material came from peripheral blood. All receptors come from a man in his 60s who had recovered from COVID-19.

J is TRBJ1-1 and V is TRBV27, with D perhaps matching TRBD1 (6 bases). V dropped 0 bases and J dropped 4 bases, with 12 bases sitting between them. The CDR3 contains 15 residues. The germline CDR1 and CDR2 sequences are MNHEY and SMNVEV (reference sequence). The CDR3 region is CASSLSRGARTEAFF. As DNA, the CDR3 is TGTGCCAGCAGTTTATCTCGGGGGGCGCGCACTGAAGCTTTCTTT.

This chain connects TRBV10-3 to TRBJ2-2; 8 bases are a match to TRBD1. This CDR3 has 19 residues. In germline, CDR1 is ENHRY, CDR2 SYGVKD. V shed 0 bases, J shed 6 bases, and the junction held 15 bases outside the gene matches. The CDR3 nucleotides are TGTGCCATCAGTGAGTCCGCGGAGGGGAGACAGGGGAGGCCCGGGGAGCTGTTTTTT. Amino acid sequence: CAISESAEGRQGRPGELFF.

CDR3 loop: CASSAASVPGYTF. CDR3 in DNA: TGTGCCAGCAGCGCCGCGTCCGTTCCTGGCTACACCTTC. This rearrangement joins TRBV9 to TRBJ1-2; no definite D call. Germline V gene sequence: CDR1 SGDLS, CDR2 YYNGEE. The CDR3 runs to 13 residues. V was shortened by 3 bases and J by 7 bases, with 13 bases between the two germline ends.

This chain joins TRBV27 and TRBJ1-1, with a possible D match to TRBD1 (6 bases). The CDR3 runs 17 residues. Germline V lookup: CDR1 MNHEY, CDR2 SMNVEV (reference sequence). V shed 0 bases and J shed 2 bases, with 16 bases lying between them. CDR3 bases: TGTGCCAGCAGTTTATCGGGGTTGGGGGGGCTAAACACTGAAGCTTTCTTT. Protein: CASSLSGLGGLNTEAFF.

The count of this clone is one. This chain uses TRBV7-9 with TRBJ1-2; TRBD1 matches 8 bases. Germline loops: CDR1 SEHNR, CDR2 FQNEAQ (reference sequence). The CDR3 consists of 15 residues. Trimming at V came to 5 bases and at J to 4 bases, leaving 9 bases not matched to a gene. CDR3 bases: TGTGCCAGCAGCCAATCAGGGGGCTCCCCCTATGGCTACACCTTC. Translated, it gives CASSQSGGSPYGYTF.

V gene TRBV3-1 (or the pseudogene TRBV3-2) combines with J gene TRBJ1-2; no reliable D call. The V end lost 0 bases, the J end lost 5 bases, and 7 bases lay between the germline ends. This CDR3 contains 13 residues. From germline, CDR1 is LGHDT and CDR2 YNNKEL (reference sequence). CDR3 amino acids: CASSQDGRYGYTF. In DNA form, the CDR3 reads TGTGCCAGCAGCCAAGATGGCAGGTATGGCTACACCTTC.

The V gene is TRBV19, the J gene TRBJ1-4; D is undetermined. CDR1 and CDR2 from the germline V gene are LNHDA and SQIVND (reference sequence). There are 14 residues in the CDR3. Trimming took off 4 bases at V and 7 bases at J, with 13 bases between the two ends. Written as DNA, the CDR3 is TGTGCCAGTAGTACGAGGGATAGGGCTGAAAAACTGTTTTTT. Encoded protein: CASSTRDRAEKLFF.

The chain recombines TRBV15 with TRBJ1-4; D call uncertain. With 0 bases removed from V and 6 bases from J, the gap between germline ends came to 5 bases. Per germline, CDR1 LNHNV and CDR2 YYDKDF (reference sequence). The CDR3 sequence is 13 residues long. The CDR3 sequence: CATSRDPYEKLFF. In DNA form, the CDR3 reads TGTGCCACCAGCAGAGATCCGTATGAAAAACTGTTTTTT.

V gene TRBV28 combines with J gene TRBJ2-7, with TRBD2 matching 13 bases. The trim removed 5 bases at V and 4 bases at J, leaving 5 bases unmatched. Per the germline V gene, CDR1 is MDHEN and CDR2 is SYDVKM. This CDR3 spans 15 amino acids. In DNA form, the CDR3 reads TGTGCCAGCAGTCCTCGGACTAGCGGGAGATACGAGCAGTACTTC. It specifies CASSPRTSGRYEQYF.

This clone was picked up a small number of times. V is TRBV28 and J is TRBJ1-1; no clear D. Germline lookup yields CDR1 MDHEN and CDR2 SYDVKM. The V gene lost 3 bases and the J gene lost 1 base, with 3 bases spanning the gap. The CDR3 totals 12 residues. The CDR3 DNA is TGTGCCAGCAGTTTCCGGAACACTGAAGCTTTCTTT. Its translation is CASSFRNTEAFF.